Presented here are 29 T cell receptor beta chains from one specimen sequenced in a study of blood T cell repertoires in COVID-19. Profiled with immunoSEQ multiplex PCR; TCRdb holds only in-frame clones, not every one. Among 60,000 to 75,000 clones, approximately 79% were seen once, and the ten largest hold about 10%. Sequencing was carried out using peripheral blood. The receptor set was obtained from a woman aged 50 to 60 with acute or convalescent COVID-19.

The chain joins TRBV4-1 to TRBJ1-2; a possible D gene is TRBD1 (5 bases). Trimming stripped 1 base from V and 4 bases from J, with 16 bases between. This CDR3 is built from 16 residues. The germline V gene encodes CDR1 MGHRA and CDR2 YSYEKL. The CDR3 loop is CASSQALLGVPYGYTF. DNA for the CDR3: TGCGCCAGCAGCCAAGCATTATTAGGGGTGCCCTATGGCTACACCTTC.

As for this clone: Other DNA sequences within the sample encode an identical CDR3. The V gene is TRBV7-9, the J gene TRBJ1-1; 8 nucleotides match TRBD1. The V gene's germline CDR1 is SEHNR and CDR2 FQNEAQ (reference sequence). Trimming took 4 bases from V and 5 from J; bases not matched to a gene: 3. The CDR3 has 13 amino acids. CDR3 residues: CASSSRQGTEAFF. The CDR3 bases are TGTGCCAGCAGCTCAAGACAGGGGACTGAAGCTTTCTTT.

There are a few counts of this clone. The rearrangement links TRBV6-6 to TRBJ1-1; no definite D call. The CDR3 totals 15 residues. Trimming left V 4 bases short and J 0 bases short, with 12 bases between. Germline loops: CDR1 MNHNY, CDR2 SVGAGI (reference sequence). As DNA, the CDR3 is TGTGCCAGCAGTTTTATGGGCATTCTGAACACTGAAGCTTTCTTT. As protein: CASSFMGILNTEAFF.

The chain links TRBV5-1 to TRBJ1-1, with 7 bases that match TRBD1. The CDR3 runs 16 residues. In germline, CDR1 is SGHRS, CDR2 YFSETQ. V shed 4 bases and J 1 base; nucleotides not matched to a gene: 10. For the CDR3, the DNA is TGCGCCAGCAGCCCCCGGACAGGTTCGGGGAACACTGAAGCTTTCTTT. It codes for CASSPRTGSGNTEAFF.

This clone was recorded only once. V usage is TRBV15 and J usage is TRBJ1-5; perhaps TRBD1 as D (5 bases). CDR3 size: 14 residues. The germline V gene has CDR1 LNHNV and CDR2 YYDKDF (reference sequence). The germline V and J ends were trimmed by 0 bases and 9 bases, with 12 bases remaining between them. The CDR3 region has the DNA TGTGCCACCAGCAGAGAAGGGGTAAGCAGGCCCCAGCATTTT. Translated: CATSREGVSRPQHF.

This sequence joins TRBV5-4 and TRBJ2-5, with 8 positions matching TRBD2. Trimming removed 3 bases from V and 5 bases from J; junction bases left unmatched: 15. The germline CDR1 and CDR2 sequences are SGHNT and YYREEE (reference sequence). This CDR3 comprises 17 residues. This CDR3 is CASSYPGLVYMGETQYF. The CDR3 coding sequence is TGTGCCAGCAGCTATCCGGGACTAGTATATATGGGGGAGACCCAGTACTTC.

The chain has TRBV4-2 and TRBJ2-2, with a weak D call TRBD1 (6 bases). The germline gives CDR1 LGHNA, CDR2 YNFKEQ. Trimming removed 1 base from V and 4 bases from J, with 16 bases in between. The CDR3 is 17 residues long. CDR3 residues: CASSQAGAGVATGELFF. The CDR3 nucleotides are TGTGCCAGCAGCCAAGCGGGTGCAGGGGTCGCCACCGGGGAGCTGTTTTTT.

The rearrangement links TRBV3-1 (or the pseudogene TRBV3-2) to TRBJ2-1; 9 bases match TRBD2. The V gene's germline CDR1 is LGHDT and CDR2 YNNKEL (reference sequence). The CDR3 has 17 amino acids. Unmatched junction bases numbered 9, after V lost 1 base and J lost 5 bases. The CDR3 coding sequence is TGTGCCAGCAGCCAAGGGGGGGCTAGCGGGGCACACAATGAGCAGTTCTTC. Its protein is CASSQGGASGAHNEQFF.

For the CDR3, the DNA is TGTGCCAGCAGTGAGGGGGAAAATTCACCCCTCCACTTT. This gives the protein CASSEGENSPLHF. The chain couples TRBV12-3 or TRBV12-4 to TRBJ1-6; TRBD1 is a possible D gene (6 bases). V was clipped by 5 bases and J by 7 bases, with 9 bases between them. CDR3 size: 13 residues.

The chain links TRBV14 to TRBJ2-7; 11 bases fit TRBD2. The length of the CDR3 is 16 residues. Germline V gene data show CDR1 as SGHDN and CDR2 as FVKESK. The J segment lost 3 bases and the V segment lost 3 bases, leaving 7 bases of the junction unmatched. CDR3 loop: CASSHLGTSGIYEQYF. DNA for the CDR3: TGTGCCAGCAGCCATCTTGGGACTAGCGGCATCTACGAGCAGTACTTC.

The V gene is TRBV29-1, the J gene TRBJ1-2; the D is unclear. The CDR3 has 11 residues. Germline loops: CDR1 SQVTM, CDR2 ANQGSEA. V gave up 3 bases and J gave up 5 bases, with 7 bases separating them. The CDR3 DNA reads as TGCAGCGTTGATTTGAGTTATGGCTACACCTTC. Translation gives CSVDLSYGYTF. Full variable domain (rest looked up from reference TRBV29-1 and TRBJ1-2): SAVISQKPSRDICQRGTSLTIQCQVDSQVTMMFWYRQQPGQSLTLIATANQGSEATYESGFVIDKFPISRPNLTFSTLTVSNMSPEDSSIYLCSVDLSYGYTFGSGTRLTVV.

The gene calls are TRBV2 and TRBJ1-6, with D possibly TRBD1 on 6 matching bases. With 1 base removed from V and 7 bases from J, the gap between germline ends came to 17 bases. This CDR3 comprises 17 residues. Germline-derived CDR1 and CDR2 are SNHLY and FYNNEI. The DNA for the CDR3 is TGTGCCAGCAGTGAAGGGACAGCCCTACACCTAAATTCACCCCTCCACTTT. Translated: CASSEGTALHLNSPLHF.

The CDR3 reads CASSLAGLNTEAFF. In DNA form, the CDR3 reads TGTGCCAGCAGCTTAGCAGGTTTGAACACTGAAGCTTTCTTT. The V call is TRBV7-3, the J call TRBJ1-1; D ambiguous. CDR1 is SGHTA, CDR2 FQGTGA, per germline. This CDR3 is 14 amino acids long. Between the trimmed V and J ends, which lost 2 bases and 0 bases, there was a span of 7 bases.

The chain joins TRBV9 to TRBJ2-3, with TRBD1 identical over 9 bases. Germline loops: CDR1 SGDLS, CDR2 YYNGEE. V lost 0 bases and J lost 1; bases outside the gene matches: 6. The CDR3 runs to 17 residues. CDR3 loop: CASSVEYRTGGTDTQYF. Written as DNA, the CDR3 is TGTGCCAGCAGCGTAGAGTATCGGACAGGGGGCACAGATACGCAGTATTTT.

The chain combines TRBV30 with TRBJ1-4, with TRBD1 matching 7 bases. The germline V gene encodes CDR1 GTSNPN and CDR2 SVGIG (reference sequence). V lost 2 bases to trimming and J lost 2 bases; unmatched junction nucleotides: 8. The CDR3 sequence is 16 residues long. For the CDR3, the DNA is TGTGCCTGGAGTAATGCGGGAGGGGGCACTAATGAAAAACTGTTTTTT. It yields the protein CAWSNAGGGTNEKLFF.

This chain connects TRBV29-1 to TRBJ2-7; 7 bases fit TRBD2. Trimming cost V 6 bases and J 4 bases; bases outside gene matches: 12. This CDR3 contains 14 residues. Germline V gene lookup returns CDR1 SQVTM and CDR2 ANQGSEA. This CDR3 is CSVSPGTIGYEQYF. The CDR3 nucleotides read TGCAGCGTCAGTCCCGGGACTATCGGTTACGAGCAGTACTTC.

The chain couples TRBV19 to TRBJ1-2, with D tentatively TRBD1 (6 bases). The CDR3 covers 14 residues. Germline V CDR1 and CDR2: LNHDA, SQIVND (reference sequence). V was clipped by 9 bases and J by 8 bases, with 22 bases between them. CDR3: CASESSDRTGGYTF. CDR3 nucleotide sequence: TGTGCCAGCGAAAGCTCGGACAGAACTGGCGGCTACACCTTC.

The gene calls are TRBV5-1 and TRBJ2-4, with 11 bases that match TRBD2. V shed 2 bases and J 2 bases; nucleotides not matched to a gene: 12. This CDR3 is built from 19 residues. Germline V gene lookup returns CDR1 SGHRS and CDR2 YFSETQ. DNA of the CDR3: TGCGCCAGCAGCTTTGGCCTAGCGGGGGGAAGGGTGTCCAAAAACATTCAGTACTTC. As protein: CASSFGLAGGRVSKNIQYF.

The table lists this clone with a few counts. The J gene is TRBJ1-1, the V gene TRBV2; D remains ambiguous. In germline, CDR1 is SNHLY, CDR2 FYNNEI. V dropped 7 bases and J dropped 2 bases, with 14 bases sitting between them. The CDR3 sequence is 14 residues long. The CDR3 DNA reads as TGTGCCAGCATTACCGACACAACTAACACTGAAGCTTTCTTT. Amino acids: CASITDTTNTEAFF.

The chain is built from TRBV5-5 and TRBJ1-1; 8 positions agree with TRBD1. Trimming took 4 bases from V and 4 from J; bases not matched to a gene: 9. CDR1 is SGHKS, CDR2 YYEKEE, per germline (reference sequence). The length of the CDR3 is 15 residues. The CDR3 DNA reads TGTGCCAGCAGCGGCAAACAGGGGGTCGGCACTGAAGCTTTCTTT. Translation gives CASSGKQGVGTEAFF.

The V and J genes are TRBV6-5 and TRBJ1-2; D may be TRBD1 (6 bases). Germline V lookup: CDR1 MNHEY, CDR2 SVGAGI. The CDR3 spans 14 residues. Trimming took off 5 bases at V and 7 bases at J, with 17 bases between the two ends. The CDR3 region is CASSRLDSISGYTF. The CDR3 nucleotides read TGTGCCAGCAGTCGCCTGGACAGTATTAGTGGCTACACCTTC.

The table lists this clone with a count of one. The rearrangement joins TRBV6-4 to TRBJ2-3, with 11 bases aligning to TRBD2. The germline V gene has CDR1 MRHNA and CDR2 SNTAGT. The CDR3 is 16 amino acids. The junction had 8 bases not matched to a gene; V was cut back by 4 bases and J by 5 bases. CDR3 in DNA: TGTGCCAGCAGTGCAGGGACTAGCGGCGATCGAGATACGCAGTATTTT. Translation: CASSAGTSGDRDTQYF.

CDR3 in amino acids: CASSPRQVENSPLHF. In nucleotides, the CDR3 is TGCGCCAGCAGCCCCCGACAGGTGGAAAATTCACCCCTCCACTTT. This chain joins TRBV4-1 and TRBJ1-6, with D perhaps matching TRBD1 (6 bases). Germline V gene lookup returns CDR1 MGHRA and CDR2 YSYEKL. The CDR3 loop spans 15 amino acids. V was pared by 4 bases and J by 7 bases, with 14 bases between.

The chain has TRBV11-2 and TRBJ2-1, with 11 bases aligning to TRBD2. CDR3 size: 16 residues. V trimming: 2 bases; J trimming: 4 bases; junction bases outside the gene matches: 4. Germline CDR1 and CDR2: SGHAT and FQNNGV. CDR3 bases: TGTGCCAGCAGCTTACATAGCGGGGGGGCGTACAATGAGCAGTTCTTC. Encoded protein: CASSLHSGGAYNEQFF.

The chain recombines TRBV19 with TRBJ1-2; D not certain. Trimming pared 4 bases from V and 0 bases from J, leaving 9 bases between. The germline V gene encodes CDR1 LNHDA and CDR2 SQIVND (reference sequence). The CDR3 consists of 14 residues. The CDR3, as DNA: TGTGCCAGTAGTAGGGCCGTACCTAACTATGGCTACACCTTC. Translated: CASSRAVPNYGYTF.

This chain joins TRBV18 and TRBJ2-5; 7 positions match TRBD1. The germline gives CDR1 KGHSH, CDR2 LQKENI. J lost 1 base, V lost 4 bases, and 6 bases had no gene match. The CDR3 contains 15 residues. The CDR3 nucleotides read TGTGCCAGCTCACGGTCGAGGGGGCTCCAAGAGACCCAGTACTTC. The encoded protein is CASSRSRGLQETQYF.

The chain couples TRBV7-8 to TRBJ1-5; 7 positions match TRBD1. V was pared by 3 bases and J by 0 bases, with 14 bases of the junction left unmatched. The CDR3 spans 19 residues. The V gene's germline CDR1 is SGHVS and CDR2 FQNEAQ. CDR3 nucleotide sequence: TGTGCCAGCAGCTTGGGACAGCTAGTTCGGGACTTTAGCAATCAGCCCCAGCATTTT. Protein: CASSLGQLVRDFSNQPQHF.

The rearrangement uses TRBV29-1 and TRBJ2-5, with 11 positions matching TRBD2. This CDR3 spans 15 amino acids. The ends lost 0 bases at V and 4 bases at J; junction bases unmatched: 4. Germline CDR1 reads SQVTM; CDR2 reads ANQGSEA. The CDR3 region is CSVEDRLAGGETQYF. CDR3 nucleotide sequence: TGCAGCGTTGAAGATAGGCTAGCGGGGGGAGAGACCCAGTACTTC.

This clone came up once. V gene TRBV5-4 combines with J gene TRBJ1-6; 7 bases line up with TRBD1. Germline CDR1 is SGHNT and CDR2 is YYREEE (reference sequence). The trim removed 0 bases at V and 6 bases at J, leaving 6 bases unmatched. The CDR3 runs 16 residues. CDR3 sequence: CASSLGRQGGNSPLHF. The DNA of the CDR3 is TGTGCCAGCAGCTTGGGTCGACAGGGCGGTAATTCACCCCTCCACTTT. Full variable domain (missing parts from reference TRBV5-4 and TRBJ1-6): ETGVTQSPTHLIKTRGQQVTLRCSSQSGHNTVSWYQQALGQGPQFIFQYYREEENGRGNFPPRFSGLQFPNYSSELNVNALELDDSALYLCASSLGRQGGNSPLHFGNGTRLTVT.